This T cell receptor (beta chain) was captured in a study of tumor-infiltrating lymphocytes in primary liver carcinoma. Background on the study: The study obtained roughly 3.5 to 7.13 million productive TCRbeta reads per sample, similar across tissue types.

Starting from around 500 ng of total RNA, TCR beta cDNA was produced with a primer in the constant region. Slightly modified ARM-PCR with three nested multiplex PCR rounds yielded TCR beta libraries. Running around 9 cycles apiece, the first two PCR rounds relied on TRBV1-TRBV30 forward primers together with a C-beta reverse primer. TCRdb redid the calling of the multiplex PCR reads with MiXCR, one entry per CDR3 protein. This table holds approximately 110,000 distinct CDR3 sequences, 55% to 65% found once. The CDR3 has 16 residues. Germline CDR1 is SGHAT and CDR2 is FQNNGV. The tissue used was unsorted bulk material of about 19-31 mg. RNA and DNA were co-extracted from it with the AllPrep DNA/RNA mini kit. This clonotype was detected once. Its antigen is still unknown. Sequence at one end of the junction differs from germline and may be a read error. Study-level results: Found in all five tumor regions were only about 7.5-24% of top clones.

The chain couples TRBV11-2 to TRBJ2-7; a weak D match, TRBD2 (6 bases). Sequenced sample: liver tumor tissue from sampling region 1. As to subset: tumor region T1, superior pole. The receptor was derived from an older woman with primary liver carcinoma and hepatitis B virus infection. The CDR3 region is CANSPPGAATPYEQYF. The DNA of the CDR3 is TGTGCCAACAGCCCGCCGGGAGCGGCGACTCCCTACGAGCAGTACTTC.